The T cell receptor (beta chain) described here comes from a study of OX40 agonist ivuxolimab in advanced cancers. The CDR3 covers 15 residues. Trimming shortened V by 0 bases and J by 6 bases, and 15 bases separated the two germline ends. Per germline, CDR1 ENHRY and CDR2 SYGVKD. Libraries were prepared by immunoSEQ multiplex PCR; TCRdb keeps only in-frame clonotypes and omits some of them. This table has tens of thousands of clones, approximately 83% appearing once. Specimen: CD4+ or CD8+ T cells sorted from blood, collected in a trial of the OX40 agonist ivuxolimab. This sequence originates from an adult with an advanced solid tumor such as melanoma, head and neck, liver or kidney cancer. This chain connects TRBV10-3 to TRBJ2-7; D is uncertain. CDR3 loop: CAISESRTTVGEQYF. The CDR3, as DNA: TGTGCCATCAGTGAGTCACGGACCACGGTGGGCGAGCAGTACTTC.